This note documents a single T cell receptor (beta chain) sequence. Its antigen remains unidentified. This CDR3 is built from 20 residues. The V segment lost 3 bases and the J segment 8 bases; nucleotides outside the gene matches: 23. Germline V gene sequence: CDR1 SGHRS, CDR2 YFSETQ. The study ran its PCR with 60 Vbeta and 13 Jbeta primers. TCRdb keeps only in-frame clones here, not all; method: immunoSEQ multiplex PCR. The sample contains approximately 210,000 clones, around 79% of which appear only once. The data originate from a study of cytomegalovirus exposure and HLA in healthy donors. Study outcomes and limitations: Analyses of presence and absence presupposed an approximately uniform sequencing depth across donors.

This chain links TRBV5-1 with TRBJ2-2; 9 bases align to TRBD1. Source material: PBMCs. The source is a woman aged 45-60 years in good health and CMV-seronegative. The CDR3 spells CASSCPGTGFRPGSPGELFF. DNA of the CDR3: TGCGCCAGCAGCTGCCCCGGGACAGGGTTCCGCCCGGGGTCTCCAGGGGAGCTGTTTTTT.